Listed here are 14 T cell receptor beta chains from one sample, sequenced in a study of blood T cell repertoires in COVID-19. This table comes from immunoSEQ multiplex PCR, and its TCRdb copy is limited to in-frame clones, with some not included. In the table there are 250,000 to 300,000 clones, 86% of which are singletons. The sequencing input was peripheral blood. The receptors stem from a woman aged 30 to 39 with COVID-19, enrolled during active disease.

V is TRBV18 and J is TRBJ1-5, with D possibly TRBD1 on 5 matching bases. V was pared by 3 bases and J by 5 bases, with 5 bases between. Looked up from germline, CDR1 is KGHSH and CDR2 is LQKENI. This CDR3 has 12 amino acids. This chain's CDR3 is CASSPRDQPQHF. In DNA, the CDR3 is TGTGCCAGCTCACCCAGGGATCAGCCCCAGCATTTT.

The chain is built from TRBV2 and TRBJ2-5; tentatively, D is TRBD1 (6 bases). CDR3 length: 14 residues. Germline lookup yields CDR1 SNHLY and CDR2 FYNNEI. V lost 4 bases, J lost 3 bases, and 12 bases lay in between. The CDR3 protein is CASSVWGPEETQYF. For the CDR3, the DNA is TGTGCCAGCAGTGTTTGGGGGCCGGAAGAGACCCAGTACTTC.

The gene calls are TRBV5-1 and TRBJ1-1; possible D gene TRBD1, 5 bases. Trimming shortened V by 0 bases and J by 9 bases, and 12 bases separated the two germline ends. The CDR3 is 13 residues long. Germline CDR1 is SGHRS and CDR2 is YFSETQ. CDR3 nucleotide sequence: TGCGCCAGCAGCTTGGGGAAAGACAGCCAAGCTTTCTTT. Amino acids: CASSLGKDSQAFF.

CDR3 DNA sequence: TGTGCCAGCAGCCAGGGTCGGGTGGGGCAACTTAGCTCCTACGAGCAGTACTTC. Encoded protein: CASSQGRVGQLSSYEQYF. The chain uses TRBV3-1 (or the pseudogene TRBV3-2) and TRBJ2-7; D might be TRBD1 (5 bases). Looked up from germline, CDR1 is LGHDT and CDR2 is YNNKEL (reference sequence). Trimming cost V 3 bases and J 0 bases, with 21 bases left between them. This CDR3 comprises 18 residues.

CDR3 sequence reads: CASSRLAGGRETQYF. CDR3 coding DNA: TGTGCCAGCAGCCGTCTAGCGGGGGGTAGGGAGACCCAGTACTTC. The chain combines TRBV28 with TRBJ2-5, with TRBD2 matching over 11 bases. V lost 6 bases to trimming and J lost 5 bases; unmatched junction nucleotides: 8. This CDR3 comprises 15 residues. CDR1 MDHEN and CDR2 SYDVKM come from the germline V gene.

The V call is TRBV19, the J call TRBJ1-5; a weak D match, TRBD1 (6 bases). V gave up 6 bases and J gave up 1 base, with 13 bases separating them. Germline V gene sequence: CDR1 LNHDA, CDR2 SQIVND (reference sequence). CDR3 length equals 15 residues. CDR3 protein: CASRLGALSNQPQHF. In nucleotides, the CDR3 is TGTGCCAGTAGGTTGGGGGCACTAAGCAATCAGCCCCAGCATTTT.

This clone occurred a few times. The chain uses TRBV21-1 and TRBJ2-1; the table's D call, TRBD2, has no DNA check behind it. TRBV21-1 is described as a pseudogene. The CDR3 contains 19 residues. CDR3 DNA sequence: TGTGCCAGCACGGTCGAGGCGACTAGCGGGGGGTCTTCCTACAATGAGCAGTTCTTC. The encoded protein is CASTVEATSGGSSYNEQFF.

The V gene is TRBV2, the J gene TRBJ2-5; no definite D call. The CDR3 consists of 15 residues. Trimming cost V 10 bases and J 4 bases, with 22 bases left between them. Germline CDR1 is SNHLY and CDR2 is FYNNEI. In nucleotides, the CDR3 is TGTGCCACCGTCGCCCAAAAAGCCGGTCCAGAGACCCAGTACTTC. It codes for CATVAQKAGPETQYF.

Regarding this clone: Germline is not matched at one junction end, which may reflect a read error. V usage is TRBV19 and J usage is TRBJ1-2; TRBD1 is a possible D gene (5 bases). The CDR3 loop spans 12 amino acids. Germline V gene data show CDR1 as LNHDA and CDR2 as SQIVND (reference sequence). The chain's CDR3 is CASSSQSGGSAF. The CDR3 nucleotides read TGTGCCAGTAGTTCCCAATCGGGGGGGTCGGCCTTC.

Points on this clone: At the DNA level, this CDR3 is encoded by other sequences in the same sample as well. The chain is built from TRBV6-5 and TRBJ1-2, with 7 bases fitting TRBD1. The CDR3 runs 14 residues. After removal of 0 bases from V and 7 bases from J, the junction contained 5 bases not matched to a gene. Per germline, CDR1 MNHEY and CDR2 SVGAGI. The chain's CDR3 is CASSYSEGAGGYTF. The DNA for the CDR3 is TGTGCCAGCAGTTACTCGGAGGGGGCGGGTGGCTACACCTTC.

The J gene is TRBJ1-2, the V gene TRBV20-1; 7 positions match TRBD1. The germline V gene has CDR1 DFQATT and CDR2 SNEGSKA (reference sequence). With 6 bases clipped from V and 8 bases from J, the junction kept 6 bases outside the gene matches. This CDR3 is 11 amino acids long. The CDR3 is CSAGTAEGYTF. In nucleotides, the CDR3 is TGCAGTGCCGGGACAGCCGAAGGCTACACCTTC.

The chain has TRBV27 and TRBJ1-6; 8 nucleotides align to TRBD1. V shed 2 bases, J shed 10 bases, and the junction held 7 bases outside the gene matches. Germline lookup yields CDR1 MNHEY and CDR2 SMNVEV (reference sequence). This CDR3 has 15 amino acids. CDR3 loop: CASSLVQGGRSPLHF. Here the CDR3 DNA reads TGTGCCAGCAGTTTAGTACAGGGGGGAAGGTCACCCCTCCACTTT.

V usage is TRBV6-4 and J usage is TRBJ1-1, with D hard to call. Per the germline V gene, CDR1 is MRHNA and CDR2 is SNTAGT. V gave up 4 bases and J gave up 4 bases, with 10 bases separating them. The CDR3 has 13 residues. CDR3 DNA sequence: TGTGCCAGCAGTGCGAACCCGGGCACTGAAGCTTTCTTT. The encoded protein is CASSANPGTEAFF.

This clone occurred once. The rearrangement joins TRBV7-9 to TRBJ2-3; 7 bases fit TRBD1. CDR1 and CDR2 (germline): SEHNR, FQNEAQ (reference sequence). Losses at the gene ends were 5 bases for V and 3 bases for J; bases not matched to a gene: 8. This CDR3 region has 15 residues. The CDR3 reads CASSQDRVRTDTQYF. In DNA, the CDR3 is TGTGCCAGCAGCCAAGACAGGGTACGGACAGATACGCAGTATTTT.